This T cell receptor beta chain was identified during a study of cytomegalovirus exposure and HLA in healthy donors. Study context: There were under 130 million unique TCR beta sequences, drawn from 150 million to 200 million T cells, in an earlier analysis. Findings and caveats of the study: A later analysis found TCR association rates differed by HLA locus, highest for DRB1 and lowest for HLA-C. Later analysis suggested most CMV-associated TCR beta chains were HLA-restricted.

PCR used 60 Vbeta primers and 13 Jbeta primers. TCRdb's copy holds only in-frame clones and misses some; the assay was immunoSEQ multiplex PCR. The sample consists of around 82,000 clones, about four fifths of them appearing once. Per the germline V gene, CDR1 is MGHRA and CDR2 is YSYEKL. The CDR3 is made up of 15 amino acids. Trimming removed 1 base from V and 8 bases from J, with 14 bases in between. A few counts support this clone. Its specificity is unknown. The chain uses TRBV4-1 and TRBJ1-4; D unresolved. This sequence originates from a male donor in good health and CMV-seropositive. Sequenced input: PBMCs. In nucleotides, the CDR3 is TGCGCCAGCAGCCAAGTTGTACTGCCGAAGGAAAAACTGTTTTTT. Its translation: CASSQVVLPKEKLFF.